This T cell receptor (beta chain) originates from a study of T cells in Graves' hyperthyroidism and ophthalmopathy. The TCR beta CDR3 regions underwent amplification using RNA transcripts as the source. HTBI primers were used for first-round RT-PCR of the TCR CDR3. TCRdb reprocessed the multiplex PCR reads with MiXCR, giving one entry per CDR3 protein. In the table there are a few hundred thousand distinct CDR3 sequences, roughly 20% of which are singletons. This CDR3 comprises 13 residues. Trimming removed 5 bases at V and 4 bases at J, with 6 bases between. There are many counts of this clonotype. What it binds is not known. Graves' hyperthyroidism showing no ophthalmopathy progression within 18 months was considered stable. Reasons for excluding patients were uncontrolled infection, other autoimmune disease, pregnancy or lactation. The study's findings and limits: Blood samples included most of the expanded thyroid clonotypes exceeding 0.001.

This receptor was taken from a man aged 18 to 29 with Graves' hyperthyroidism. The V gene is TRBV12-3 or TRBV12-4, the J gene TRBJ2-6; D remains unclear. Sequencing input: blood. The CDR3 is CASSPTGANVLTF. DNA of the CDR3: TGTGCCAGCAGTCCCACCGGGGCCAACGTCCTGACTTTC.